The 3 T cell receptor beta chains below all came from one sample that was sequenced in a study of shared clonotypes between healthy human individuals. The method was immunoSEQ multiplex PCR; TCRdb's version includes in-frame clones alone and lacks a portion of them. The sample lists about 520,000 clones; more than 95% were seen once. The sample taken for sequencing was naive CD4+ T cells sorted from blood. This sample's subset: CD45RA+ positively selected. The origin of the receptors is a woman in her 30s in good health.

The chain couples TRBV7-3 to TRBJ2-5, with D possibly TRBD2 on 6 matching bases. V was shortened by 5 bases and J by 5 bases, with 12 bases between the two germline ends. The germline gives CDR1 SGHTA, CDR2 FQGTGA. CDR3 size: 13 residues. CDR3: CASSQTSFETQYF. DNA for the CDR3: TGTGCCAGCAGCCAAACTAGCTTCGAGACCCAGTACTTC. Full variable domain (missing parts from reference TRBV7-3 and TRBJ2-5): GAGVSQTPSNKVTEKGKYVELRCDPISGHTALYWYRQSLGQGPEFLIYFQGTGAADDSGLPNDRFFAVRPEGSVSTLKIQRTERGDSAVYLCASSQTSFETQYFGPGTRLLVL.

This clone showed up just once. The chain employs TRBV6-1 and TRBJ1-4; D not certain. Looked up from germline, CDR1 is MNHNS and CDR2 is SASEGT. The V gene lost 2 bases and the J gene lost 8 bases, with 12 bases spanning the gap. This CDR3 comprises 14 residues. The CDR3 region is CASSELRFREKLFF. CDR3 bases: TGTGCCAGCAGTGAATTGCGGTTTCGCGAAAAACTGTTTTTT.

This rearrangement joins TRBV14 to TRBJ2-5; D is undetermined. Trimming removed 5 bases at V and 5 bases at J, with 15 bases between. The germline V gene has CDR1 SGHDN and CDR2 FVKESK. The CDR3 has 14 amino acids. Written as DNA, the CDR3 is TGTGCCAGCAGCGCCGGACCAAAACGGGAGACCCAGTACTTC. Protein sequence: CASSAGPKRETQYF.